This T cell receptor beta chain was sequenced during a study of PD-1 blockade in classical Hodgkin lymphoma. The time point here: cycle 4 day 1 (C4D1), after more than five weeks of nivolumab. Brentuximab vedotin exposure varied among the patients, all of whom had relapsed after autologous stem cell transplantation. Germline lookup yields CDR1 SGHVS and CDR2 FNYEAQ. The CDR3 runs 16 residues. Trimming cost V 1 base and J 3 bases; bases outside gene matches: 6. Sequenced by immunoSEQ multiplex PCR; TCRdb stores in-frame clones only, minus some. The data show several thousand clones, with 80% to 90% seen just once and about 40% held by the top ten. This clone is a singleton in its sample.

This clonotype was sampled from a human donor with classical Hodgkin lymphoma. The sample in question was peripheral blood mononuclear cells (PBMCs), obtained before the fourth cycle of nivolumab. The chain recombines TRBV7-6 with TRBJ2-3; 8 bases map to TRBD2. The CDR3 here is CASSLEAAGVTDTQYF. The DNA of the CDR3 is TGTGCCAGCAGCTTAGAAGCAGCGGGGGTGACAGATACGCAGTATTTT. Full variable domain (rest looked up from reference TRBV7-6 and TRBJ2-3): GAGVSQSPRYKVTKRGQDVALRCDPISGHVSLYWYRQALGQGPEFLTYFNYEAQQDKSGLPNDRFSAERPEGSISTLTIQRTEQRDSAMYRCASSLEAAGVTDTQYFGPGTRLTVL.